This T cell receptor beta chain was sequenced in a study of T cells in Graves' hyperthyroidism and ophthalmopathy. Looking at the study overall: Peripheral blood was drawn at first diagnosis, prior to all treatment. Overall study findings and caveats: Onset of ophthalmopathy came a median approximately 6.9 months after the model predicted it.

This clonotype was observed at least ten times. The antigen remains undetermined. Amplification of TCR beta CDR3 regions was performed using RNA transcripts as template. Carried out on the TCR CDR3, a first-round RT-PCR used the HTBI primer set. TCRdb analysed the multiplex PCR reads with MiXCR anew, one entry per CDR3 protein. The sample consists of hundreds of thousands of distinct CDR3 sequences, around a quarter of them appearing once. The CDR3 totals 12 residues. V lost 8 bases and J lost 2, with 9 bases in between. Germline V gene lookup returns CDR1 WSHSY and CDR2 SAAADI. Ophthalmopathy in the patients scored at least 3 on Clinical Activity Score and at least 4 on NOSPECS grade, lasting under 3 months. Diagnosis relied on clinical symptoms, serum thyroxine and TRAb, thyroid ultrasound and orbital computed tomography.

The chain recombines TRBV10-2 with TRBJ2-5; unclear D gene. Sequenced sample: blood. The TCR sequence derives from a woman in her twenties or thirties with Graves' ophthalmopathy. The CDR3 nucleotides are TGCGCCAGCTCGGACCAACAAGAGACCCAGTACTTC. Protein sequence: CASSDQQETQYF.